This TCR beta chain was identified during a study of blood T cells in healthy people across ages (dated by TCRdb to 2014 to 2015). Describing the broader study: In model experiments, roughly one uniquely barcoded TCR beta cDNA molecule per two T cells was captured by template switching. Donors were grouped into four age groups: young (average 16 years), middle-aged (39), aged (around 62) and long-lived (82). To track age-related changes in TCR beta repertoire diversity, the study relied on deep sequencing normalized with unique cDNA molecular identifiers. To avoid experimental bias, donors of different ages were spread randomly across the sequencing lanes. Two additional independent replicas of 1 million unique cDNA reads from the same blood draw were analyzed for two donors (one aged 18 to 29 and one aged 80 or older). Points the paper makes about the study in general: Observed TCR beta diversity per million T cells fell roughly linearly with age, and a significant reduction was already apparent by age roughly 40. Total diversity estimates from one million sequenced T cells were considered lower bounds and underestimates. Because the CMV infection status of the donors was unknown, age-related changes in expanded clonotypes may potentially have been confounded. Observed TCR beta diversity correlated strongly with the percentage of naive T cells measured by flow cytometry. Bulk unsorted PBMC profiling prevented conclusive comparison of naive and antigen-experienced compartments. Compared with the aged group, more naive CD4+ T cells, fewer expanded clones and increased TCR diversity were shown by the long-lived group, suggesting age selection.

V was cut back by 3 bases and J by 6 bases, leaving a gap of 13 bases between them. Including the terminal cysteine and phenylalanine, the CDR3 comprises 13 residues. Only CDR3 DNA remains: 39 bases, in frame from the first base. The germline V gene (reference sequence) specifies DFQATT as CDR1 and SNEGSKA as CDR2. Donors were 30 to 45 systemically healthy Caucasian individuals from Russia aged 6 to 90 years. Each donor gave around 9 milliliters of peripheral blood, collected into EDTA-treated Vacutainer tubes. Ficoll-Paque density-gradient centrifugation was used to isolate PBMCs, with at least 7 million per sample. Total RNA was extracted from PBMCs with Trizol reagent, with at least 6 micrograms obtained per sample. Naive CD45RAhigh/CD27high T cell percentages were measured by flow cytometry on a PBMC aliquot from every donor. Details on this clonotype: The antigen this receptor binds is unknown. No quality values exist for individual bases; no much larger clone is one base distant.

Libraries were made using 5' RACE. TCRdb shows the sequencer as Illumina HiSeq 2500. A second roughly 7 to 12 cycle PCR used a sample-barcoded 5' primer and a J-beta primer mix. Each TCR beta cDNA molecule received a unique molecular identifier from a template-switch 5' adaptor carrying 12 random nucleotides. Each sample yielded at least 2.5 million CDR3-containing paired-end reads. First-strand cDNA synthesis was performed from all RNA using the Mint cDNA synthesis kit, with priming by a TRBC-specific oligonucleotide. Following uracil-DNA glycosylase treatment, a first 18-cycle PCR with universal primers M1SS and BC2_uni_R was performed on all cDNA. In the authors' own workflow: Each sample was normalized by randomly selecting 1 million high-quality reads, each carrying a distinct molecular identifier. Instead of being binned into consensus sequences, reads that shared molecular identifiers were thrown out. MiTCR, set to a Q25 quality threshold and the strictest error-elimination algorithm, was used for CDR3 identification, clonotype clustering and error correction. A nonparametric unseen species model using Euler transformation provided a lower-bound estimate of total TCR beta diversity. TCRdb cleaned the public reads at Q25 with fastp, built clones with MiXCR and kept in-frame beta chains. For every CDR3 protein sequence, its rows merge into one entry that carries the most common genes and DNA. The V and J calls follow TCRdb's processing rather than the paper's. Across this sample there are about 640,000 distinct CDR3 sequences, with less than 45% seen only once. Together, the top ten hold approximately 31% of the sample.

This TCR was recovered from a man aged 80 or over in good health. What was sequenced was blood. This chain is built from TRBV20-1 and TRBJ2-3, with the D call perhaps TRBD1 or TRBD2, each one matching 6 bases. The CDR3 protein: CSARGLGGDTQYF. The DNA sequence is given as TGCAGTGCTAGGGGCCTGGGGGGCGATACGCAGTATTTT.